This T cell receptor (beta chain) was sequenced in a study of blood T cell repertoires in COVID-19. The wider study: T cells, B-cell-depleted T cells, or PBMCs provided the cDNA or gDNA that served as material.

In the authors' methods: The assay estimated nucleated cells by amplifying reference gene primers. Method: immunoSEQ multiplex PCR; TCRdb's copy keeps in-frame clones and lacks some. V and J calls and clone size are as listed in that table; D and trimming were resolved from the DNA. The data contain fewer than 150,000 clones, 80% to 85% of them singletons. The specimen was PBMCs or T cells enriched from blood (not recorded which). This TCR was sampled from a young man who had recovered from COVID-19.

The CDR3 nucleotides are TGTGCCAGCACCCGGGACTTATCTGGTACAGATACGCAGTATTTT. Its translation: CASTRDLSGTDTQYF. This chain links TRBV6-5 with TRBJ2-3; possible D gene TRBD2, 6 bases. This CDR3 has 15 amino acids. In germline, CDR1 is MNHEY, CDR2 SVGAGI. The V end lost 7 bases, the J end lost 3 bases, and 17 bases lay between the germline ends.